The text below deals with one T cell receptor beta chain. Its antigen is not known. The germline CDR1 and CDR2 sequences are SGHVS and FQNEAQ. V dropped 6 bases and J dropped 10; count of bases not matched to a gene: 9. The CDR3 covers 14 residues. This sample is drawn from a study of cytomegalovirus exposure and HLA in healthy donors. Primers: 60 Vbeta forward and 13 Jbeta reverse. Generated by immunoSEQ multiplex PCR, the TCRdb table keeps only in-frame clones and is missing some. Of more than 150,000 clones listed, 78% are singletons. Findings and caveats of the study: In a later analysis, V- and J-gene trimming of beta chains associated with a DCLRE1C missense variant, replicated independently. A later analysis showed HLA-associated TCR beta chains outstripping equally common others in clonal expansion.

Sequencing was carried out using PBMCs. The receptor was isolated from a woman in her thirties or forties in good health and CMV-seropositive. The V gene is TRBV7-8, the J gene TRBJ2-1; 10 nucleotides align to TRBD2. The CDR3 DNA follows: TGTGCCAGCAGACTCCCCGGGACTAGCGAAGAGCAGTTCTTC. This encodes CASRLPGTSEEQFF.